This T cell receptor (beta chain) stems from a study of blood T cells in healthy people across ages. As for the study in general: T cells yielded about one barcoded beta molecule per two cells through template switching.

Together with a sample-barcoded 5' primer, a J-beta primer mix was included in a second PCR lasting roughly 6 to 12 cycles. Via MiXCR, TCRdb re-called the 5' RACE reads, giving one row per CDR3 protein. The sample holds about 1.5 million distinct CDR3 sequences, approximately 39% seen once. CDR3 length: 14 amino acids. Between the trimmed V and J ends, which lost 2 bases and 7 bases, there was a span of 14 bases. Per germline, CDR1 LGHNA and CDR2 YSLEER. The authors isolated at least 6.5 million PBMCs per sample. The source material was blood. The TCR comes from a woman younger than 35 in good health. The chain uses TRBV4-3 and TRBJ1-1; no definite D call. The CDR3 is CASSQQSSTREAFF. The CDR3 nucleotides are TGCGCCAGCAGCCAACAGTCTTCCACCCGTGAAGCTTTCTTT.